The 17 T cell receptor beta chains below all came from one sample that was sequenced in a study of cytomegalovirus exposure and HLA in healthy donors. Primers: 60 Vbeta forward and 13 Jbeta reverse. The protocol was immunoSEQ multiplex PCR, while the TCRdb copy is restricted to in-frame clones and leaves out a portion. Of about 160,000 clones in the sample, around four fifths were seen once. Input material: PBMCs. Receptor source: a man in his thirties or forties in good health and CMV-seronegative.

V gene TRBV14 combines with J gene TRBJ2-5, with 13 nucleotides matching TRBD2. This CDR3 contains 19 residues. From germline, CDR1 is SGHDN and CDR2 FVKESK. V dropped 5 bases and J dropped 2; count of bases not matched to a gene: 14. CDR3 nucleotides: TGTGCCAGCAGCTCCTTGCCGGGACTAGCGGGAAGGGGACAAGAGACCCAGTACTTC. Its protein is CASSSLPGLAGRGQETQYF.

J is TRBJ1-4 and V is TRBV4-3, with TRBD1 matching 8 bases. The CDR3 consists of 18 residues. Germline CDR1 and CDR2: LGHNA and YSLEER. Unmatched junction bases numbered 10, after V lost 0 bases and J lost 4 bases. CDR3 sequence reads: CASSQDRTGSGFNEKLFF. CDR3 bases: TGCGCCAGCAGCCAAGATCGGACAGGGAGTGGGTTTAATGAAAAACTGTTTTTT.

The chain combines TRBV6-5 with TRBJ2-7, with 9 bases lining up with TRBD2. V shed 0 bases, J shed 3 bases, and the junction held 3 bases outside the gene matches. The CDR3 covers 15 residues. Per the germline V gene, CDR1 is MNHEY and CDR2 is SVGAGI. The CDR3 region has the DNA TGTGCCAGCAGTTACTCCCTAGCGGGAAACTACGAGCAGTACTTC. Translating gives CASSYSLAGNYEQYF.

The chain is built from TRBV30 and TRBJ1-2; a weak D match, TRBD1 (5 bases). The CDR3 sequence is 13 residues long. Germline CDR1 reads GTSNPN; CDR2 reads SVGIG (reference sequence). V lost 3 bases to trimming and J lost 4 bases, with 12 bases between them. The CDR3 sequence is CAWRSDSSYGYTF. As DNA, the CDR3 is TGTGCCTGGAGGTCAGACAGTAGCTATGGCTACACCTTC. The variable domain in full, with the rest retrieved from reference TRBV30 and TRBJ1-2, is SQTIHQWPATLVQPVGSPLSLECTVEGTSNPNLYWYRQAAGRGLQLLFYSVGIGQISSEVPQNLSASRPQDRQFILSSKKLLLSDSGFYLCAWRSDSSYGYTFGSGTRLTVV.

This chain links TRBV5-1 with TRBJ1-5; the D is unclear. Germline CDR1 SGHRS, CDR2 YFSETQ. V dropped 0 bases and J dropped 0 bases, with 7 bases sitting between them. There are 15 residues in the CDR3. CDR3 amino acids: CASSLDAYSNQPQHF. DNA of the CDR3: TGCGCCAGCAGCTTGGACGCCTATAGCAATCAGCCCCAGCATTTT.

The CDR3 reads CASSPRAGEQETQYF. The CDR3 bases are TGTGCCAGCAGCCCCCGGGCGGGAGAGCAAGAGACCCAGTACTTC. This rearrangement joins TRBV9 to TRBJ2-5; 7 positions agree with TRBD2. Germline trimming cut 4 bases from V and 2 bases from J; bases unmatched to any gene: 8. Per the germline V gene, CDR1 is SGDLS and CDR2 is YYNGEE. CDR3 length: 15 residues.

This clone is a singleton in its sample. This rearrangement joins TRBV6-6 to TRBJ2-3, with 8 bases aligning to TRBD2. Germline V gene data show CDR1 as MNHNY and CDR2 as SVGAGI (reference sequence). This CDR3 is built from 14 residues. Trimming took 5 bases from V and 5 from J; bases not matched to a gene: 6. CDR3: CASSKREPKDTQYF. The CDR3 nucleotides are TGTGCCAGCAGTAAGCGGGAGCCGAAAGATACGCAGTATTTT.

The chain has TRBV6-1 and TRBJ2-1, with D possibly TRBD1 on 6 matching bases. CDR3 size: 12 residues. The germline V and J ends were trimmed by 5 bases and 7 bases, with 9 bases remaining between them. CDR1 and CDR2 (germline): MNHNS, SASEGT. Written as DNA, the CDR3 is TGTGCCAGCAGTTTTACAGGGAATGAGCAGTTCTTC. Translation gives CASSFTGNEQFF.

The rearrangement links TRBV11-2 to TRBJ1-2; a weak D match, TRBD1 (5 bases). There are 19 residues in the CDR3. V dropped 2 bases and J dropped 1 base, with 23 bases sitting between them. CDR1 and CDR2 (germline): SGHAT, FQNNGV. The CDR3 here is CASSLIGRDSHNLNYGYTF. The CDR3, as DNA: TGTGCCAGCAGCTTAATCGGTCGGGACTCGCACAACCTTAACTATGGCTACACCTTC.

The gene calls are TRBV7-9 and TRBJ1-2; possibly TRBD1 for D (5 bases). V shed 5 bases and J shed 7 bases, with 20 bases lying between them. The germline V gene encodes CDR1 SEHNR and CDR2 FQNEAQ (reference sequence). CDR3 length equals 15 residues. CDR3 nucleotide sequence: TGTGCCAGCAGCCTGCGCCAGGGATCTGAATCTGGCTACACCTTC. Translation gives CASSLRQGSESGYTF.

This clone was observed a handful of times. The chain recombines TRBV10-2 with TRBJ2-7; TRBD2 aligns across 9 bases. V trimming: 0 bases; J trimming: 1 base; junction bases outside the gene matches: 4. Germline V lookup: CDR1 WSHSY, CDR2 SAAADI. The CDR3 length is 16 residues. CDR3 in amino acids: CASSESETSGSYEQYF. CDR3 nucleotide sequence: TGCGCCAGCAGTGAGTCAGAGACTAGCGGATCCTACGAGCAGTACTTC.

The rearrangement links TRBV7-2 to TRBJ2-1; maybe TRBD1 (5 bases). Germline CDR1 SGHTA, CDR2 FQGNSA. The V gene lost 3 bases and the J gene lost 10 bases, with 10 bases spanning the gap. This CDR3 is 12 amino acids long. The CDR3 nucleotides read TGTGCCAGCAGCTTCAGGGTAGGCGAGCAGTTCTTC. Protein product: CASSFRVGEQFF.

J is TRBJ2-1 and V is TRBV5-1; 9 nucleotides agree with TRBD1. Germline V gene data show CDR1 as SGHRS and CDR2 as YFSETQ. V lost 3 bases to trimming and J lost 0 bases; unmatched junction nucleotides: 16. This CDR3 contains 20 residues. The CDR3 DNA follows: TGCGCCAGCAGCTCAACACAGACAGGGGGGATAGCAAGCTCCTACAATGAGCAGTTCTTC. It specifies CASSSTQTGGIASSYNEQFF. Full variable domain (remainder filled in from reference TRBV5-1 and TRBJ2-1): KAGVTQTPRYLIKTRGQQVTLSCSPISGHRSVSWYQQTPGQGLQFLFEYFSETQRNKGNFPGRFSGRQFSNSRSEMNVSTLELGDSALYLCASSSTQTGGIASSYNEQFFGPGTRLTVL.

This clone showed up just once. The chain combines TRBV2 with TRBJ2-5; 12 bases map to TRBD2. This CDR3 is 16 amino acids long. The ends lost 4 bases at V and 4 bases at J; junction bases unmatched: 7. Germline V gene lookup returns CDR1 SNHLY and CDR2 FYNNEI. The CDR3 DNA sequence: TGTGCCAGCAGTGGCAAACTAGCGGGGGGTGGAGAGACCCAGTACTTC. Translation: CASSGKLAGGGETQYF. Filled out from reference TRBV2 and TRBJ2-5, the complete variable domain reads EPEVTQTPSHQVTQMGQEVILRCVPISNHLYFYWYRQILGQKVEFLVSFYNNEISEKSEIFDDQFSVERPDGSNFTLKIRSTKLEDSAMYFCASSGKLAGGGETQYFGPGTRLLVL.

V is TRBV29-1 and J is TRBJ2-1; D perhaps matches TRBD2 (6 bases). Trimming shortened V by 5 bases and J by 9 bases, and 17 bases separated the two germline ends. Looked up from germline, CDR1 is SQVTM and CDR2 is ANQGSEA. This CDR3 is built from 13 residues. The CDR3 nucleotides are TGCAGCGTTCGCACCGGGGGAGTCGGTGAGCAGTTCTTC. Its protein is CSVRTGGVGEQFF.

The chain is built from TRBV30 and TRBJ2-2; D might be TRBD2 (6 bases). Per germline, CDR1 GTSNPN and CDR2 SVGIG (reference sequence). Trimming took 4 bases from V and 3 from J, leaving 12 bases between them. The CDR3 is made up of 14 amino acids. The CDR3 DNA reads as TGTGCCTGGAAAGGATCGGGGGACACCGGGGAGCTGTTTTTT. Translated: CAWKGSGDTGELFF.

V gene TRBV6-1 combines with J gene TRBJ2-1, with a possible D match to TRBD2 (6 bases). Per the germline V gene, CDR1 is MNHNS and CDR2 is SASEGT. The ends were cut back, 8 bases at V and 8 bases at J, with 16 bases in the middle. The CDR3 has 13 residues. CDR3 DNA sequence: TGTGCCAGCGGAGGGGCGGGTTTGGATGAGCAGTTCTTC. It is translated as CASGGAGLDEQFF.